This TCR beta chain was captured by sequencing in a study of blood T cell repertoires in COVID-19. Background on the study: Both acute and convalescent COVID-19 samples were obtained from the United States, Italy and Spain. The cDNA or gDNA used as material had been derived from T cells, B-cell-depleted T cells, or PBMCs.

As handled by the study authors: By means of reference gene primer amplification, nucleated cell counts were estimated. Generated by immunoSEQ multiplex PCR, the TCRdb table keeps only in-frame clones and is missing some. The D gene and trimming were derived from the DNA, and the V and J assignments and clone size from that table. The data contain approximately 68,000 clones, around 83% of them singletons. A note on this clone: Other nucleotide sequences from this sample produce the same CDR3.

The receptor's source is a woman older than 75 with active or convalescent COVID-19. The specimen was peripheral blood.

The CDR3 coding sequence is TGTGCCAGCAGCTTACCCGGGGGGGCAATAGATACGCAGTATTTT. It encodes CASSLPGGAIDTQYF. The chain joins TRBV7-2 to TRBJ2-3; 8 bases map to TRBD2. Germline CDR1 and CDR2: SGHTA and FQGNSA. The CDR3 loop spans 15 amino acids. Trimming cost V 2 bases and J 5 bases; bases outside gene matches: 6.